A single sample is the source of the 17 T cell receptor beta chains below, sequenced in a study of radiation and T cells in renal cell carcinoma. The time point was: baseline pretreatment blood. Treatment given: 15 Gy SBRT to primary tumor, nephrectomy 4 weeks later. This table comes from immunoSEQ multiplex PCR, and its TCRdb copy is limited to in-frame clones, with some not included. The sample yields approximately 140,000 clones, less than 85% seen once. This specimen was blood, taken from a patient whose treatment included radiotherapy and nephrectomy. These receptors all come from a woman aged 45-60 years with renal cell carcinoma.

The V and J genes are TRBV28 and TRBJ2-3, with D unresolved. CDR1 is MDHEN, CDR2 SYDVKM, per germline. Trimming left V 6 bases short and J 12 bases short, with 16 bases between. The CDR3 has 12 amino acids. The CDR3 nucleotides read TGTGCCAGCAGCTGGCCCGGACCCGTTCAGTATTTT. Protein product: CASSWPGPVQYF.

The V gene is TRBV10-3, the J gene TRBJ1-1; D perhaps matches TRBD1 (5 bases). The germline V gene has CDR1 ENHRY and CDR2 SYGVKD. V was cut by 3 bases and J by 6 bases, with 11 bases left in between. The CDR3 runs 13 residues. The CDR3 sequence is CAISDPGLSEAFF. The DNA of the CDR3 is TGTGCCATCAGTGACCCAGGGCTCTCTGAAGCTTTCTTT.

The CDR3 nucleotides are TGTGCCAGCACCGGGTACAATGAGCAGTTCTTC. Translating it yields CASTGYNEQFF. The chain is built from TRBV7-2 and TRBJ2-1; D unresolved. Trimming removed 7 bases at V and 4 bases at J, with 5 bases between. The length of the CDR3 is 11 residues. Germline V gives CDR1 SGHTA, CDR2 FQGNSA.

CDR3 in amino acids: CASSLAPEGEKLFF. CDR3 nucleotide sequence: TGTGCCAGCAGCTTAGCACCGGAGGGTGAAAAACTGTTTTTT. V is TRBV7-9 and J is TRBJ1-4; D is unclear. Germline-derived CDR1 and CDR2 are SEHNR and FQNEAQ (reference sequence). The germline V and J ends were trimmed by 0 bases and 7 bases, with 9 bases remaining between them. This CDR3 has 14 amino acids.

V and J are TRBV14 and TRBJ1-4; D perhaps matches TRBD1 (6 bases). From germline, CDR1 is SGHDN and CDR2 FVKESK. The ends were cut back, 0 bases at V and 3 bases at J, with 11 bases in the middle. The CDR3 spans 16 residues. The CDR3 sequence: CASSQDPGAANEKLFF. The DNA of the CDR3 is TGTGCCAGCAGCCAAGATCCAGGGGCGGCTAATGAAAAACTGTTTTTT. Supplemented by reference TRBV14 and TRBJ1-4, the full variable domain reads EAGVTQFPSHSVIEKGQTVTLRCDPISGHDNLYWYRRVMGKEIKFLLHFVKESKQDESGMPNNRFLAERTGGTYSTLKVQPAELEDSGVYFCASSQDPGAANEKLFFGSGTQLSVL.

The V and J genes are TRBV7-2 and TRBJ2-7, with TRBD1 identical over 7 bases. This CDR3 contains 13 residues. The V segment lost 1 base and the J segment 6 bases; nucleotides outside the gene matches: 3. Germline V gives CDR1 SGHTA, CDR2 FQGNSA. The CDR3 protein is CASSLVGGGEQYF. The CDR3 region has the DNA TGTGCCAGCAGCTTAGTAGGGGGCGGCGAGCAGTACTTC.

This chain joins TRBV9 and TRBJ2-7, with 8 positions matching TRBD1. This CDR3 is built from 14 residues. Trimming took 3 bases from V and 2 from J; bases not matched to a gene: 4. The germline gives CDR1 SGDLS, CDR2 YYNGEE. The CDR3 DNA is TGTGCCAGCAGCGAGGGACAGGCCGCCTACGAGCAGTACTTC. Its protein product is CASSEGQAAYEQYF.

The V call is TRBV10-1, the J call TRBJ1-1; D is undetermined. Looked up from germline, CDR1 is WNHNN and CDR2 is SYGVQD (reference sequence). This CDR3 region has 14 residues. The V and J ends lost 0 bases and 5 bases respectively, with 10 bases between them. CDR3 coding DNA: TGCGCCAGCAGTGAGTCCGGGCTCGGGACTGAAGCTTTCTTT. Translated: CASSESGLGTEAFF.

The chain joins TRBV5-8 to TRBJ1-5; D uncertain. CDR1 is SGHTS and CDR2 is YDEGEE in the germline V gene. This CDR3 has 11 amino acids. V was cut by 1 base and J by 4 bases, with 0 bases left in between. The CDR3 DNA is TGTGCCAGCAGCTTGAATCAGCCCCAGCATTTT. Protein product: CASSLNQPQHF.

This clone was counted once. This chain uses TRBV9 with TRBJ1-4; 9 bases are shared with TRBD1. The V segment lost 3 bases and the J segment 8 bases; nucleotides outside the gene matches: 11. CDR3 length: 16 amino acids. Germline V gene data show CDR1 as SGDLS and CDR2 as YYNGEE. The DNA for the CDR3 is TGTGCCAGCAGCGCGGGCCCGGGACAGGGATTAGAAAAACTGTTTTTT. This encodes CASSAGPGQGLEKLFF.

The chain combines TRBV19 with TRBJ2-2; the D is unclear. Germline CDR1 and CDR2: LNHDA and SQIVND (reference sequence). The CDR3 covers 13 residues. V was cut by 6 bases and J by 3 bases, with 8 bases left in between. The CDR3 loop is CASSRSDTGELFF. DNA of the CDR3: TGTGCCAGTAGCCGATCAGACACCGGGGAGCTGTTTTTT.

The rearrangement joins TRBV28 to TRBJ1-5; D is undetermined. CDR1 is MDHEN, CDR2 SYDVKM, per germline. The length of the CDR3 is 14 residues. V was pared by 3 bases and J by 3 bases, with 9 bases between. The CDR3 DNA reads TGTGCCAGCAGTTTGGGTGGGGTCAATCAGCCCCAGCATTTT. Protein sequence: CASSLGGVNQPQHF.

Written as DNA, the CDR3 is TGTGCCAGCAGTTCCCGGACTAGCGCGAGCACAGATACGCAGTATTTT. Translated, it gives CASSSRTSASTDTQYF. This chain joins TRBV27 and TRBJ2-3; 9 positions match TRBD2. CDR3 length: 16 amino acids. CDR1 is MNHEY and CDR2 is SMNVEV in the germline V gene (reference sequence). Germline trimming cut 4 bases from V and 0 bases from J; bases unmatched to any gene: 5.

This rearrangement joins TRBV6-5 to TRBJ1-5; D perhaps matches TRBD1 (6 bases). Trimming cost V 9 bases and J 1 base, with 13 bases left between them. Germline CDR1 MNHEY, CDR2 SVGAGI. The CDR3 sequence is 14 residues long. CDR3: CASDRRPSNQPQHF. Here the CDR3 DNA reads TGTGCCAGTGACAGGCGCCCGAGCAATCAGCCCCAGCATTTT.

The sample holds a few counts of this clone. The CDR3 DNA reads TGTGCCAGCAGTGAATCGGGGTACACTGAAGCTTTCTTT. This encodes CASSESGYTEAFF. The V and J genes are TRBV25-1 and TRBJ1-1, with D hard to call. The V end lost 1 base, the J end lost 3 bases, and 6 bases lay between the germline ends. Germline V gene lookup returns CDR1 MGHDK and CDR2 SYGVNS. This CDR3 is built from 13 residues.

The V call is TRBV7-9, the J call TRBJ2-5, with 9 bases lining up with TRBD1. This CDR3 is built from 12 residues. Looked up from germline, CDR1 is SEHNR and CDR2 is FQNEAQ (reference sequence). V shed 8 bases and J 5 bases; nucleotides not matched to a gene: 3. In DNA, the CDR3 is TGTGCCAGCGGACAGGGGTCGGAGACCCAGTACTTC. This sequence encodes CASGQGSETQYF.

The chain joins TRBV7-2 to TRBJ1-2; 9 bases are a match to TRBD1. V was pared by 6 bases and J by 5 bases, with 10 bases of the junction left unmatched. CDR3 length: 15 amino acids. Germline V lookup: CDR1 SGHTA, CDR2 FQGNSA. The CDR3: CASSSRDRVGYGYTF. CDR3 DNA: TGTGCCAGCAGTTCCAGGGACAGGGTGGGATATGGCTACACCTTC.